These 13 T cell receptor beta chains were sequenced from one sample in a study of Ad26.COV2.S vaccination and SARS-CoV-2 variants. This sample's treatment: some 19 received Ad26.COV2.S at low or high dose, single or two shots; about 5 received placebo; per-sample allocation not given. Sampling happened 63 days after the first vaccine or placebo injection. Assay used: immunoSEQ multiplex PCR; TCRdb lists only in-frame clones, some missing. The sample comprises 300,000 to 400,000 clones, around 86% of which are singletons, and about 3.5% rests with the top ten. Sample: peripheral blood, taken in a trial of Ad26.COV2.S vaccine versus placebo. Receptors originate from a person aged 18-65 years who received the Ad26.COV2.S COVID-19 vaccine or a placebo.

The chain is built from TRBV6-5 and TRBJ2-3; TRBD2 matches 8 bases. Trimming cost V 6 bases and J 4 bases; bases outside gene matches: 3. CDR1 and CDR2 from the germline V gene are MNHEY and SVGAGI. CDR3 length equals 13 residues. CDR3 region: CASRAGGADTQYF. The CDR3 region has the DNA TGTGCCAGCAGGGCCGGGGGGGCAGATACGCAGTATTTT.

This rearrangement joins TRBV5-6 to TRBJ2-2, with TRBD1 matching over 10 bases. J was trimmed by 4 bases and V by 3 bases; bases with no gene match: 6. This CDR3 has 16 amino acids. From germline, CDR1 is SGHDT and CDR2 YYEEEE. CDR3: CASSYPGQGSTGELFF. For the CDR3, the DNA is TGTGCCAGCAGCTATCCGGGACAGGGGTCCACCGGGGAGCTGTTTTTT. The complete variable domain, with remaining parts taken from reference TRBV5-6 and TRBJ2-2, reads DAGVTQSPTHLIKTRGQQVTLRCSPKSGHDTVSWYQQALGQGPQFIFQYYEEEERQRGNFPDRFSGHQFPNYSSELNVNALLLGDSALYLCASSYPGQGSTGELFFGEGSRLTVL.

The rearrangement links TRBV30 to TRBJ2-5; D perhaps matches TRBD1 (7 bases). This CDR3 has 14 residues. Germline assignment: CDR1 GTSNPN and CDR2 SVGIG (reference sequence). The V end was cut by 0 bases, the J end by 5 bases, with 13 bases between. The CDR3 sequence: CAWSVASGGETQYF. The CDR3 nucleotides read TGTGCCTGGAGTGTAGCGTCAGGGGGGGAGACCCAGTACTTC.

This clone has more than one count but fewer than ten. The genes are TRBV11-1 and TRBJ2-2, with no clear D. V was trimmed by 5 bases and J by 6 bases, leaving 10 bases between them. Germline V CDR1 and CDR2: SGHAT, FQDESV (reference sequence). The CDR3 is 13 amino acids. For the CDR3, the DNA is TGTGCCAGCAGCGTCGACGGAGCCGGGGAGCTGTTTTTT. This encodes CASSVDGAGELFF.

The chain links TRBV27 to TRBJ1-4; D is uncertain. CDR1 and CDR2 from the germline V gene are MNHEY and SMNVEV (reference sequence). The germline V and J ends were trimmed by 6 bases and 7 bases, with 9 bases remaining between them. There are 12 residues in the CDR3. CDR3 coding DNA: TGTGCCAGCAGACAGCGCGGTGAAAAACTGTTTTTT. It encodes CASRQRGEKLFF.

V gene TRBV4-3 combines with J gene TRBJ2-7, with 7 positions matching TRBD2. V lost 4 bases to trimming and J lost 5 bases; unmatched junction nucleotides: 11. CDR1 LGHNA and CDR2 YSLEER come from the germline V gene. This CDR3 has 15 amino acids. The CDR3 sequence: CASSLLGGAKDEQYF. For the CDR3, the DNA is TGCGCCAGCAGCCTCTTGGGAGGGGCAAAGGACGAGCAGTACTTC.

This chain links TRBV3-1 (or the pseudogene TRBV3-2) with TRBJ1-3, with 9 bases lining up with TRBD1. This CDR3 has 17 residues. Germline values: CDR1 LGHDT, CDR2 YNNKEL (reference sequence). Germline trimming cut 0 bases from V and 2 bases from J; bases unmatched to any gene: 5. DNA for the CDR3: TGTGCCAGCAGCCAAGAACCCAGGACAGGGGCTGGAAACACCATATATTTT. Translating gives CASSQEPRTGAGNTIYF.

The chain carries TRBV4-1 and TRBJ2-1, with TRBD1 identical over 9 bases. This CDR3 is built from 17 residues. J lost 8 bases, V lost 3 bases, and 14 bases had no gene match. Germline-derived CDR1 and CDR2 are MGHRA and YSYEKL. CDR3 coding DNA: TGCGCCAGCAGCCAGCAATACGGGACAGGGTATACCGATGAGCAGTTCTTC. Amino acids: CASSQQYGTGYTDEQFF.

This chain joins TRBV18 and TRBJ1-2, with a possible D match to TRBD1 (5 bases). CDR1 and CDR2 from the germline V gene are KGHSH and LQKENI. Trimming took off 8 bases at V and 3 bases at J, with 16 bases between the two ends. The CDR3 spans 14 residues. The CDR3 coding sequence is TGTGCCAGCGGGACGGCGGGACGGTACTATGGCTACACCTTC. Translating it yields CASGTAGRYYGYTF.

The rearrangement links TRBV19 to TRBJ1-2, with D possibly matching TRBD1 (6 bases). Germline CDR1 LNHDA, CDR2 SQIVND (reference sequence). The CDR3 consists of 17 residues. Deletions cut 5 bases from V and 0 bases from J, with 19 bases between. For the CDR3, the DNA is TGTGCCAGTAGTTTCCGACAGGTATACGGCACTAACTATGGCTACACCTTC. Protein product: CASSFRQVYGTNYGYTF.

The count of this clone is one. The chain recombines TRBV7-8 with TRBJ1-1; D remains ambiguous. V gave up 2 bases and J gave up 0 bases, with 19 bases separating them. The CDR3 is 18 amino acids. The germline V gene has CDR1 SGHVS and CDR2 FQNEAQ. CDR3 loop: CASSLTQGLAWVNTEAFF. DNA of the CDR3: TGTGCCAGCAGCTTAACTCAAGGCCTGGCCTGGGTGAACACTGAAGCTTTCTTT.

The chain recombines TRBV19 with TRBJ2-7; 8 nucleotides match TRBD1. Germline CDR1 and CDR2: LNHDA and SQIVND (reference sequence). This CDR3 contains 15 residues. With 5 bases clipped from V and 2 bases from J, the junction kept 8 bases outside the gene matches. The CDR3 loop reads CASSFRTGLTYEQYF. The DNA for the CDR3 is TGTGCCAGTAGTTTTAGGACAGGGTTGACCTACGAGCAGTACTTC.

The rearrangement joins TRBV19 to TRBJ2-2, with a possible D match to TRBD1 (5 bases). The germline V gene encodes CDR1 LNHDA and CDR2 SQIVND (reference sequence). Trimming left V 3 bases short and J 4 bases short, with 9 bases between. The CDR3 length is 14 residues. DNA of the CDR3: TGTGCCAGTAGTATTCTAGACAGCACCGGGGAGCTGTTTTTT. Encoded protein: CASSILDSTGELFF.